This T cell receptor (beta chain) is from a study of control samples from healthy donors and cancer patients. Using immunoSEQ multiplex PCR, the repertoire was profiled, and TCRdb retains in-frame clones only, with some absent. The data contain about 120,000 clones, approximately 92% of them singletons. This clone was observed a single time. The CDR3 sequence is 16 residues long. J lost 3 bases, V lost 0 bases, and 6 bases had no gene match. CDR1 is SGHRS and CDR2 is YFSETQ in the germline V gene. This chain connects TRBV5-1 to TRBJ2-7, with 10 bases lining up with TRBD1. Source material: PBMCs. The sequence was collected from a woman in her 50s with colorectal cancer. Here the CDR3 DNA reads TGCGCCAGCAGCTTGGAGGGACAGGGGACAATCTACGAGCAGTACTTC. Translating it yields CASSLEGQGTIYEQYF.